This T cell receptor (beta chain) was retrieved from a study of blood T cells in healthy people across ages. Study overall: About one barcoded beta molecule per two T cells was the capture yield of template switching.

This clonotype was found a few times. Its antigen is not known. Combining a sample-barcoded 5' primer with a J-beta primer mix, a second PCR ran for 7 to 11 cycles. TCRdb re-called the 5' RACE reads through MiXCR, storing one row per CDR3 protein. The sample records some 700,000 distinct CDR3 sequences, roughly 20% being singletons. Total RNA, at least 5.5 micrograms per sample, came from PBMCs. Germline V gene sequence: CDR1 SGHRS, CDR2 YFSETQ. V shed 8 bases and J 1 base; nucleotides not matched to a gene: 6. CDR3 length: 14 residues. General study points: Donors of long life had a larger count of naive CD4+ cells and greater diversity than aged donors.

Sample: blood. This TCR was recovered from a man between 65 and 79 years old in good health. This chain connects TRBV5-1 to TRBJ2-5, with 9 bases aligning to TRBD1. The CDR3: CASNKGQGQETQYF. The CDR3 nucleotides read TGCGCCAGTAACAAGGGACAGGGCCAAGAGACCCAGTACTTC.